The 21 T cell receptor beta chains reported below all come from one sample, sequenced in a study of blood T cells in healthy people across ages. A second PCR of 7 to 11 cycles used a sample-barcoded 5' primer and a J-beta primer mix. TCRdb independently ran MiXCR on the 5' RACE reads; one entry per CDR3 protein. In the table there are around 710,000 distinct CDR3 sequences, roughly two fifths of which are singletons. Sequencing was performed on blood. The receptors originated from a woman aged 60 to 75 in good health.

The rearrangement links TRBV12-3 or TRBV12-4 to TRBJ2-4, with 11 nucleotides matching TRBD1. This CDR3 is built from 14 residues. Trimming at V came to 6 bases and at J to 5 bases, leaving 3 bases not matched to a gene. CDR3 nucleotides: TGTGCCAGCAGACAGGGACAGGGGGAAAACATTCAGTACTTC. Amino acid sequence: CASRQGQGENIQYF.

This clonotype was counted many times. V gene TRBV3-1 combines with J gene TRBJ2-3, with a weak D call TRBD1 (7 bases). V was cut by 4 bases and J by 2 bases, with 16 bases left in between. Germline V gene lookup returns CDR1 LGHDT and CDR2 YNNKEL (reference sequence). The CDR3 length is 16 residues. CDR3 loop: CASSRPTGRNTDTQYF. DNA for the CDR3: TGTGCCAGCAGCCGACCGACAGGGAGGAACACAGATACGCAGTATTTT.

The chain links TRBV2 to TRBJ1-2; D perhaps matches TRBD1 (5 bases). The CDR3 spans 13 residues. In germline, CDR1 is SNHLY, CDR2 FYNNEI. Trimming removed 3 bases from V and 8 bases from J, with 13 bases in between. CDR3 amino acids: CASSDGGAGGYTF. The CDR3 DNA is TGTGCCAGCAGTGATGGAGGGGCAGGCGGCTACACCTTC.

In its sample, this clonotype was seen a few times. The chain combines TRBV3-1 with TRBJ1-2, with TRBD1 as a possible D gene (6 bases). Trimming removed 1 base from V and 6 bases from J, with 18 bases in between. The V gene's germline CDR1 is LGHDT and CDR2 YNNKEL (reference sequence). The CDR3 loop spans 16 amino acids. CDR3 amino acids: CASSQVSTWGRDGYTF. The CDR3 nucleotides read TGTGCCAGCAGCCAAGTGAGCACATGGGGGCGGGATGGCTACACCTTC.

This clonotype was seen only a few times. V is TRBV5-5 and J is TRBJ2-1; 8 bases are shared with TRBD2. J lost 2 bases, V lost 0 bases, and 4 bases had no gene match. The germline gives CDR1 SGHKS, CDR2 YYEKEE (reference sequence). The CDR3 totals 16 residues. CDR3 loop: CASSLAPGLAYNEQFF. CDR3 in DNA: TGTGCCAGCAGCTTGGCCCCGGGACTAGCCTACAATGAGCAGTTCTTC.

This clonotype was counted only a few times. The chain carries TRBV20-1 and TRBJ1-5; D call uncertain. CDR1 and CDR2 from the germline V gene are DFQATT and SNEGSKA (reference sequence). The V and J ends lost 3 bases and 8 bases respectively, with 8 bases between them. The CDR3 loop spans 11 amino acids. This CDR3 is CSASGREPQHF. The CDR3 coding sequence is TGCAGTGCTAGCGGGCGCGAGCCCCAGCATTTT.

This clonotype was recorded at least ten times. The rearrangement links TRBV10-3 to TRBJ2-7; 8 nucleotides agree with TRBD1. The trim removed 9 bases at V and 3 bases at J, leaving 4 bases unmatched. The CDR3 is 12 residues long. Germline CDR1 ENHRY, CDR2 SYGVKD. The CDR3 region is CAMGTGDYEQYF. The CDR3 DNA reads as TGTGCCATGGGGACAGGAGACTACGAGCAGTACTTC.

The genes are TRBV7-9 and TRBJ1-2; no clear D. V was shortened by 2 bases and J by 8 bases, with 6 bases between the two germline ends. This CDR3 is 11 amino acids long. Germline V lookup: CDR1 SEHNR, CDR2 FQNEAQ (reference sequence). The DNA for the CDR3 is TGTGCCAGCAGCTTACGTGAGGGCTACACCTTC. It translates to CASSLREGYTF.

The table lists this clonotype with a few counts. This chain connects TRBV13 to TRBJ1-2, with 7 bases aligning to TRBD1. V was pared by 2 bases and J by 4 bases, with 13 bases of the junction left unmatched. This CDR3 is 17 amino acids long. From germline, CDR1 is PRHDT and CDR2 FYEKMQ (reference sequence). The CDR3 nucleotides read TGTGCCAGCAGCTTAACCCATGGACAGGTTAGCGTCTATGGCTACACCTTC. Translation gives CASSLTHGQVSVYGYTF.

The chain has TRBV5-1 and TRBJ2-1, with 8 bases that match TRBD1. The J call could be wrong; TRBJ2-7 is a better fit for the DNA end. Germline CDR1 SGHRS, CDR2 YFSETQ. The CDR3 is 16 amino acids. The CDR3 here is CASSLEGTGSYNEQYF. Here the CDR3 DNA reads TGCGCCAGCAGCCTGGAAGGGACAGGCTCCTACAATGAGCAGTACTTC.

About this clonotype itself: Just one base apart from a much larger clone, this may be a read error. This chain joins TRBV12-3 or TRBV12-4 and TRBJ2-1, with D possibly matching TRBD1 (6 bases). There are 15 residues in the CDR3. The CDR3 loop is CASSDRMSSYNGQFF. CDR3 DNA: TGTGCCAGCAGTGACAGGATGAGTTCCTACAATGGGCAGTTCTTC.

The sample holds a few counts of this clonotype. V is TRBV20-1 and J is TRBJ1-5; D is possibly TRBD1 (5 bases). Germline V gene data show CDR1 as DFQATT and CDR2 as SNEGSKA (reference sequence). V lost 0 bases and J 5 bases, leaving 11 bases between the germline ends. This CDR3 is 14 amino acids long. The CDR3 loop is CSARDRDLYQPQHF. The CDR3 region has the DNA TGCAGTGCTAGAGACAGGGACTTGTATCAGCCCCAGCATTTT.

The genes are TRBV7-3 and TRBJ2-1; no definite D call. The CDR3 spans 16 residues. The germline V gene encodes CDR1 SGHTA and CDR2 FQGTGA. V shed 2 bases and J shed 7 bases, with 18 bases lying between them. CDR3 in DNA: TGTGCCAGCAGCTTACGGGCCAGCTGGAAAGGGAATGAGCAGTTCTTC. Translation: CASSLRASWKGNEQFF.

The chain carries TRBV29-1 and TRBJ2-1; D unresolved. V dropped 5 bases and J dropped 0 bases, with 8 bases sitting between them. Germline loops: CDR1 SQVTM, CDR2 ANQGSEA. The length of the CDR3 is 13 residues. The CDR3 DNA sequence: TGCAGCGTTTGGACCGCCTCCTACAATGAGCAGTTCTTC. Protein: CSVWTASYNEQFF.

The V gene is TRBV29-1, the J gene TRBJ2-1; 7 bases fit TRBD2. Germline values: CDR1 SQVTM, CDR2 ANQGSEA. This CDR3 comprises 13 residues. The V segment lost 6 bases and the J segment 2 bases; nucleotides outside the gene matches: 4. CDR3 DNA sequence: TGCAGCGTATCTAGCGGACCCTACAATGAGCAGTTCTTC. It encodes CSVSSGPYNEQFF.

The CDR3 spells CASSRGIEYEQYF. The CDR3 DNA sequence: TGTGCCAGTAGTAGGGGGATAGAGTACGAGCAGTACTTC. The gene calls are TRBV19 and TRBJ2-1; tentatively, D is TRBD1 or TRBD2 (5 bases each). The J call could be wrong; TRBJ2-7 is a better fit for the DNA end. Germline V gives CDR1 LNHDA, CDR2 SQIVND (reference sequence). The CDR3 is 13 residues long.

A word on this clonotype: Germline and junction disagree at one end, which may indicate a read error. The chain uses TRBV6-6 and TRBJ1-1; tentative D call: TRBD1 (5 bases). Germline CDR1 and CDR2: MNHNY and SVGAGI (reference sequence). This CDR3 region has 15 residues. The CDR3 DNA is TGTGCCGGCAGTTACTCGGGGCAGTGGCACACTGAAGCTTTCTTT. It yields the protein CAGSYSGQWHTEAFF.

The rearrangement joins TRBV5-1 to TRBJ2-3, with 10 bases matching TRBD1. Trimming removed 4 bases from V and 5 bases from J; junction bases left unmatched: 4. The CDR3 has 14 amino acids. Germline V gene sequence: CDR1 SGHRS, CDR2 YFSETQ. The CDR3 sequence is CASSPGQGGDTQYF. CDR3 nucleotide sequence: TGCGCCAGCAGCCCAGGACAGGGGGGAGATACGCAGTATTTT.

This clonotype was recorded at least ten times. This chain uses TRBV2 with TRBJ2-7, with TRBD2 matching over 11 bases. The CDR3 totals 15 residues. Germline V gene data show CDR1 as SNHLY and CDR2 as FYNNEI. Trimming at V came to 6 bases and at J to 3 bases, leaving 7 bases not matched to a gene. CDR3 sequence: CASSPTSGGSYEQYF. The DNA for the CDR3 is TGTGCCAGCAGCCCTACTAGCGGGGGAAGCTACGAGCAGTACTTC.

This clonotype was counted only a few times. The rearrangement links TRBV4-3 to TRBJ1-1, with a tentative D call TRBD1 (6 bases). Trimming took 4 bases from V and 5 from J, leaving 17 bases between them. CDR3 length: 15 amino acids. Germline CDR1 and CDR2: LGHNA and YSLEER. The CDR3 loop is CASSPSEGRGTEAFF. CDR3 DNA: TGCGCCAGCAGCCCCTCAGAGGGGAGGGGGACTGAAGCTTTCTTT.

This chain links TRBV20-1 with TRBJ1-4; D perhaps matches TRBD1 (6 bases). Germline lookup yields CDR1 DFQATT and CDR2 SNEGSKA (reference sequence). This CDR3 has 15 residues. Trimming removed 0 bases at V and 8 bases at J, with 16 bases between. The CDR3 DNA sequence: TGCAGTGCTAGAGACCCTCAGGGGCCCGGGGAAAAACTGTTTTTT. This encodes CSARDPQGPGEKLFF.